This T cell receptor beta chain appears in the sequencing data of a study of cytomegalovirus exposure and HLA in healthy donors. The germline V and J ends were trimmed by 2 bases and 5 bases, with 9 bases remaining between them. This CDR3 comprises 13 residues. In germline, CDR1 is ENHRY, CDR2 SYGVKD. This clone was seen once. The PCR was carried out with 60 Vbeta primers and 13 Jbeta primers. TCRdb's copy holds only in-frame clones and misses some; the assay was immunoSEQ multiplex PCR. The table lists 30,000 to 45,000 clones, about 79% of them singletons. Each donor's status was that of a healthy bone marrow donor.

The sample consisted of PBMCs. This chain connects TRBV10-3 to TRBJ1-2, with D unclear. The source of this sequence is a woman aged 18-30 years in good health and CMV-seronegative. CDR3 region: CAISEGADYGYTF. The CDR3, as DNA: TGTGCCATCAGTGAGGGTGCGGATTATGGCTACACCTTC.